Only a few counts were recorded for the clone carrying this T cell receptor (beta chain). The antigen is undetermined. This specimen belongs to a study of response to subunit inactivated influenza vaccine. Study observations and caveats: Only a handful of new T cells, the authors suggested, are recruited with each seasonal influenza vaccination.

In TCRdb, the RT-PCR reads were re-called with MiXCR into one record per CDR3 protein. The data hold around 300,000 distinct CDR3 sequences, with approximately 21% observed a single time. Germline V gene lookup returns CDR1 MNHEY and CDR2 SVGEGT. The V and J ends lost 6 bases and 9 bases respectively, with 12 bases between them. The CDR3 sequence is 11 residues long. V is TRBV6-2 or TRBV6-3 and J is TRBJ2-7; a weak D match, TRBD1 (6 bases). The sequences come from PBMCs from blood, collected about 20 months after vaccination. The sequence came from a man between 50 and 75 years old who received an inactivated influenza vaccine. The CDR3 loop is CASSSPRGQYF. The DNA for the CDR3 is TGTGCCAGCAGCTCGCCCAGGGGGCAGTACTTC.